The 6 T cell receptor beta chains listed next were all sequenced from one sample in a study of T cell responses to AZD1222 COVID-19 vaccine. Method: immunoSEQ multiplex PCR; TCRdb's copy keeps in-frame clones and lacks some. The sample includes some 150,000 clones, almost 85% seen only once; the top ten take 7.9%. The sequencing here drew on peripheral blood, taken 28 days after the second dose of the MenACWY control vaccine. These receptors came from an adult who received the MenACWY meningococcal vaccine as a control.

V usage is TRBV5-1 and J usage is TRBJ1-1; TRBD1 might be the D (5 bases). Trimming removed 0 bases at V and 1 base at J, with 7 bases between. The germline V gene encodes CDR1 SGHRS and CDR2 YFSETQ. This CDR3 contains 14 residues. CDR3 nucleotides: TGCGCCAGCAGCTTGGGACAGTCGAACACTGAAGCTTTCTTT. Its protein is CASSLGQSNTEAFF.

The chain carries TRBV28 and TRBJ1-5, with 8 bases that match TRBD1. V shed 3 bases and J 2 bases; nucleotides not matched to a gene: 6. Germline values: CDR1 MDHEN, CDR2 SYDVKM. The CDR3 is 16 residues long. The CDR3 DNA reads TGTGCCAGCAGTTTTTGGGACAGGAGCCGCAATCAGCCCCAGCATTTT. Translated: CASSFWDRSRNQPQHF. Full variable domain (missing parts from reference TRBV28 and TRBJ1-5): DVKVTQSSRYLVKRTGEKVFLECVQDMDHENMFWYRQDPGLGLRLIYFSYDVKMKEKGDIPEGYSVSREKKERFSLILESASTNQTSMYLCASSFWDRSRNQPQHFGDGTRLSIL.

A remark on this clone: One end of the junction fails to match germline, which may point to a read error. The chain joins TRBV4-2 to TRBJ1-1, with D unresolved. CDR3 length equals 13 residues. The germline V gene has CDR1 LGHNA and CDR2 YNFKEQ. The CDR3 DNA sequence: TGTGCCAGCAGCCAAGATCTCCGCGCCGGGTCCTCGTTT. This codes for CASSQDLRAGSSF.

This clone appeared a few times. The rearrangement links TRBV7-2 to TRBJ2-1, with a tentative D call TRBD1 (5 bases). Germline CDR1 and CDR2: SGHTA and FQGNSA. The V gene lost 0 bases and the J gene lost 0 bases, with 6 bases spanning the gap. The CDR3 contains 15 residues. DNA for the CDR3: TGTGCCAGCAGCTTAGCAGGGGTCTCCTACAATGAGCAGTTCTTC. As protein: CASSLAGVSYNEQFF.

The chain uses TRBV23-1 and TRBJ1-1; a weak D match, TRBD1 (6 bases). TRBV23-1 is assigned to the ORF class and has an uncertain function. The germline V and J ends were trimmed by 3 bases and 4 bases, with 24 bases remaining between them. CDR3 length equals 18 residues. The CDR3 DNA sequence: TGCGCCAGCAGTCATTCCTACTTGGTTAAGGGACAAATCACTGAAGCTTTCTTT. Protein sequence: CASSHSYLVKGQITEAFF.

This chain joins TRBV29-1 and TRBJ2-5; D remains unclear. V lost 0 bases to trimming and J lost 1 base, with 6 bases between them. The CDR3 has 13 residues. Germline CDR1 SQVTM, CDR2 ANQGSEA. The CDR3 region is CSVEEGIQETQYF. For the CDR3, the DNA is TGCAGCGTTGAAGAGGGGATCCAAGAGACCCAGTACTTC.